Listed below are T cell receptor beta chains from one sample, sequenced in a study of T cell repertoires in Merkel cell carcinoma. Some clones are missing from TCRdb's copy, which holds only in-frame ones; the method was immunoSEQ multiplex PCR. Of roughly 14,000 clones in the sample, 76% were seen once. What was sequenced was tumor tissue. The receptors were gathered from an adult with Merkel cell carcinoma. The CDR3 runs from the conserved cysteine through the conserved F or W. The D gene is left open where the match is weak. Only some rows state a clone size, as once, few, many or a class for expanded clones.

j_call: TRBJ2-3
clone_size: NA
d_call: NA
v_call: TRBV10-3
cdr3_nt: TGTGCCATTTGGTCCCCGGGAAAAGATACGCAGTATTTT
cdr3_aa: CAIWSPGKDTQYF

j_call: TRBJ2-7
clone_size: NA
d_call: TRBD1
v_call: TRBV19
cdr3_nt: TGTGCCAGTAGTTCCGGGACAGGCTCCTACGAGCAGTACTTC
cdr3_aa: CASSSGTGSYEQYF

j_call: TRBJ1-1
clone_size: NA
d_call: NA
v_call: TRBV5-1
cdr3_nt: TGCGCCAGCAGCTTGGCCTTGGGTAGGGACACTGAAGCTTTCTTT
cdr3_aa: CASSLALGRDTEAFF

j_call: TRBJ1-1
clone_size: NA
d_call: NA
v_call: TRBV5-1
cdr3_nt: TGCGCCAGCAGCCGGGACGGGAACACTGAAGCTTTCTTT
cdr3_aa: CASSRDGNTEAFF

j_call: TRBJ2-7
clone_size: few
d_call: TRBD1
v_call: TRBV5-1
cdr3_nt: TGCGCCAGCAGCTTGGGACAGGGGTCCTACGAGCAGTACTTC
cdr3_aa: CASSLGQGSYEQYF

j_call: TRBJ1-5
clone_size: NA
d_call: NA
v_call: TRBV28
cdr3_nt: TGTGCCAGCAGTTCTCTGTCTCTTTGGCCCGGTCATAGCAATCAGCCCCAGCATTTT
cdr3_aa: CASSSLSLWPGHSNQPQHF

j_call: TRBJ1-2
clone_size: NA
d_call: NA
v_call: TRBV18
cdr3_nt: TGTGCCAGCTCAAACCAGGAGAACTATGGCTACACCTTC
cdr3_aa: CASSNQENYGYTF

j_call: TRBJ2-2
clone_size: NA
d_call: NA
v_call: TRBV29-1
cdr3_nt: TGCAGCGTTGGAAGATACACCGGGGAGCTGTTTTTT
cdr3_aa: CSVGRYTGELFF

j_call: TRBJ2-7
clone_size: NA
d_call: NA
v_call: TRBV12-2
cdr3_nt: TGTGCAAGTCGCTTAAATATCCGTTGGGGGGTCCGGGACGAGCAGTACTTC
cdr3_aa: CASRLNIRWGVRDEQYF

j_call: TRBJ1-1
clone_size: NA
d_call: NA
v_call: TRBV28
cdr3_nt: TGTGCCAGCACCCTACAGGAGAATGAAGCTTTCTTT
cdr3_aa: CASTLQENEAFF

j_call: TRBJ1-1
clone_size: NA
d_call: NA
v_call: TRBV28
cdr3_nt: TGTGCCAGCATCCTAAGCGGGGCAGGGGCGAACACTGAAGCTTTCTTT
cdr3_aa: CASILSGAGANTEAFF

j_call: TRBJ1-6
clone_size: NA
d_call: NA
v_call: TRBV7-2
cdr3_nt: TGTGCCAGCAGCTACGGAGCTGGGAATTCACCCCTCCACTTT
cdr3_aa: CASSYGAGNSPLHF

j_call: TRBJ1-5
clone_size: few
d_call: NA
v_call: TRBV15
cdr3_nt: TGTGCCACCAGCCGACTTAGCAATCAGCCCCAGCATTTT
cdr3_aa: CATSRLSNQPQHF

j_call: TRBJ2-6
clone_size: NA
d_call: NA
v_call: TRBV3-1/TRBV3-2
cdr3_nt: TGTGCCAGCAGCCAGGCCCGGAGCTCTGGGGCCAACGTCCTGACTTTC
cdr3_aa: CASSQARSSGANVLTF

j_call: TRBJ1-2
clone_size: NA
d_call: TRBD1
v_call: TRBV29-1
cdr3_nt: TGCAGCGTCGTGACACAGGGGGCTTGGGGCTACACCTTC
cdr3_aa: CSVVTQGAWGYTF

j_call: TRBJ2-4
clone_size: few
d_call: NA
v_call: TRBV7-9
cdr3_nt: TGTGCCAGCAGCTTAGACGGGGTAGGCAAAAACATTCAGTACTTC
cdr3_aa: CASSLDGVGKNIQYF

j_call: TRBJ2-7
clone_size: few
d_call: NA
v_call: TRBV28
cdr3_nt: TGTGCCAGCAGTTTCGGGCGGACATACGAGCAGTACTTC
cdr3_aa: CASSFGRTYEQYF

j_call: TRBJ1-6
clone_size: NA
d_call: TRBD1
v_call: TRBV5-5
cdr3_nt: TGTGCCAGCAGCCCCGGGACAGGGAGCTCCTATAATTCACCCCTCCACTTT
cdr3_aa: CASSPGTGSSYNSPLHF

j_call: TRBJ2-7
clone_size: NA
d_call: NA
v_call: TRBV7-6
cdr3_nt: TGTGCCAGCAGCCCCTTCGACAATTCACGCTCCTACGAGCAGTACTTC
cdr3_aa: CASSPFDNSRSYEQYF

j_call: TRBJ2-3
clone_size: NA
d_call: NA
v_call: TRBV19
cdr3_nt: TGTGCCAGTAGTGATGGTAGCAGCCTCACAGATACGCAGTATTTT
cdr3_aa: CASSDGSSLTDTQYF

j_call: TRBJ1-2
clone_size: NA
d_call: NA
v_call: TRBV4-2
cdr3_nt: TGTGCCAGCAGCCAGGAGGTCGGGCCTAGGGGCTATGGCTACACCTTC
cdr3_aa: CASSQEVGPRGYGYTF

j_call: TRBJ1-5
clone_size: NA
d_call: NA
v_call: TRBV9
cdr3_nt: TGTGCCAGCAGCGGAGGACAGCGCGGTCAGCCCCAGCATTTT
cdr3_aa: CASSGGQRGQPQHF

j_call: TRBJ2-2
clone_size: NA
d_call: NA
v_call: TRBV15
cdr3_nt: TGTGCCACCAGCAGAGATCGTCAGGGAGCCGGGGAGCTGTTTTTT
cdr3_aa: CATSRDRQGAGELFF

j_call: TRBJ2-3
clone_size: NA
d_call: NA
v_call: TRBV11-2
cdr3_nt: TGTGCCAGCAGCTCGACGGCGGCCCGGGATACGCAGTATTTT
cdr3_aa: CASSSTAARDTQYF

j_call: TRBJ2-1
clone_size: NA
d_call: NA
v_call: TRBV18
cdr3_nt: TGTGCCAGCTCACCAGCCGGATACTCCTACAATGAGCAGTTCTTC
cdr3_aa: CASSPAGYSYNEQFF

j_call: TRBJ1-4
clone_size: NA
d_call: NA
v_call: TRBV27
cdr3_nt: TGTGCCAGCAGTTTATCTGGGGAGAATGAAAAACTGTTTTTT
cdr3_aa: CASSLSGENEKLFF

j_call: TRBJ2-2
clone_size: once
d_call: NA
v_call: TRBV7-3
cdr3_nt: TGTGCCAGCAGCTTAACGAGGTCAGGGTACACCGGGGAGCTGTTTTTT
cdr3_aa: CASSLTRSGYTGELFF

j_call: TRBJ1-2
clone_size: medium-sized
d_call: NA
v_call: TRBV7-2
cdr3_nt: TGTGCCAGCAGCTTAGCCAGAGACTATGGCTACACCTTC
cdr3_aa: CASSLARDYGYTF

j_call: TRBJ2-7
clone_size: NA
d_call: NA
v_call: TRBV6-2/TRBV6-3
cdr3_nt: TGTGCCAGCAGTTACGGAGGGGATTACTACGAGCAGTACTTC
cdr3_aa: CASSYGGDYYEQYF

j_call: TRBJ2-3
clone_size: NA
d_call: NA
v_call: TRBV24-1
cdr3_nt: TGTGCCACCAGTGCTCCCCTTACGGCGCGGGGGCAGTATTTT
cdr3_aa: CATSAPLTARGQYF

j_call: TRBJ2-7
clone_size: NA
d_call: NA
v_call: TRBV11-3
cdr3_nt: TGTGCCAGCAGTGGCGGGTTGCCCTACGAGCAGTACTTC
cdr3_aa: CASSGGLPYEQYF